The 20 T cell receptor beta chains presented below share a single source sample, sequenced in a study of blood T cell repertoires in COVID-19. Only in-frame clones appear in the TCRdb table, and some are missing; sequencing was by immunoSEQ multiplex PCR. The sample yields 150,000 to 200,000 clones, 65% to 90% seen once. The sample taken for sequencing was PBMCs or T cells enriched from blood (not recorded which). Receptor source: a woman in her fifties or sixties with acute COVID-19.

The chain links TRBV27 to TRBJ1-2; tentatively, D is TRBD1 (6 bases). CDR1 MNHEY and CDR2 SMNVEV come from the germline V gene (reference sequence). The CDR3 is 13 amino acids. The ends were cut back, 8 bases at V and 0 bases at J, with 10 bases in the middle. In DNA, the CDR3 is TGTGCCAGCTACAGGGCCCCTAACTATGGCTACACCTTC. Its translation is CASYRAPNYGYTF.

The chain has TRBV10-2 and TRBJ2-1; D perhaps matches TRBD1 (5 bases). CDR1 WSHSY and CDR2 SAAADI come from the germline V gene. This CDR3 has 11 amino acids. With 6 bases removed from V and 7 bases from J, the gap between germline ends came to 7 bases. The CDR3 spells CASSKGNEQFF. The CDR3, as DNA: TGCGCCAGCAGCAAGGGGAATGAGCAGTTCTTC.

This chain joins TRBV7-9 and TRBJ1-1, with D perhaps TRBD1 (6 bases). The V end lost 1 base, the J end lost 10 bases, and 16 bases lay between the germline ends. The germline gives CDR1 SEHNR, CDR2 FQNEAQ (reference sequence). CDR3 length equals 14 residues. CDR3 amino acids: CASSLVGGQVRAFF. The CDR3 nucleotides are TGTGCCAGCAGCTTAGTGGGGGGGCAAGTTCGAGCTTTCTTT.

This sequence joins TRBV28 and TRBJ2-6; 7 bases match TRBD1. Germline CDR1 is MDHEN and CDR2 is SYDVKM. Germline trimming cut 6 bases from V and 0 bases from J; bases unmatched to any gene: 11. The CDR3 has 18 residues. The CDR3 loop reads CASSSKQGQFSGANVLTF. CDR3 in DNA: TGTGCCAGCAGCTCAAAACAGGGACAGTTCTCTGGGGCCAACGTCCTGACTTTC.

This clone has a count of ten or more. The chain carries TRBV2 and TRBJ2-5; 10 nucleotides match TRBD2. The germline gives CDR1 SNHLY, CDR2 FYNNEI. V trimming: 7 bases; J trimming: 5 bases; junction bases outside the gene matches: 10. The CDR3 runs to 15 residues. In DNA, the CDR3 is TGTGCCAGCACCGTTGGTAGCGGGGGGCCGGAGACCCAGTACTTC. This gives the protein CASTVGSGGPETQYF.

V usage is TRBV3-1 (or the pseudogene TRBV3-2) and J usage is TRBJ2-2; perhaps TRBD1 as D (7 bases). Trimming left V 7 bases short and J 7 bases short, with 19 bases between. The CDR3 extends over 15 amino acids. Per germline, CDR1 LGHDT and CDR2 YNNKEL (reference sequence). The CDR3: CASTKRQGGNGELFF. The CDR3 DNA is TGTGCCAGCACCAAAAGACAGGGCGGGAACGGGGAGCTGTTTTTT.

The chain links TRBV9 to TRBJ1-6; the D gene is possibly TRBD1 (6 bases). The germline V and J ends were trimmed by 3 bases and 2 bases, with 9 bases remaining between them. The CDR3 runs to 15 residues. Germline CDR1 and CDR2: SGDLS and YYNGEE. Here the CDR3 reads CASSARDTYNSPLHF. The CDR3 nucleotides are TGTGCCAGCAGCGCAAGGGACACCTATAATTCACCCCTCCACTTT.

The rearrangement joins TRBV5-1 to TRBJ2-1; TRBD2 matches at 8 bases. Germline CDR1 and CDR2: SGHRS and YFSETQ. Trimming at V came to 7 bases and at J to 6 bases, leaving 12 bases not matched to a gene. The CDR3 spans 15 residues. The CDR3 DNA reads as TGCGCCAGCGATAGCGGACTAGCATTCGGCAATGAGCAGTTCTTC. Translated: CASDSGLAFGNEQFF.

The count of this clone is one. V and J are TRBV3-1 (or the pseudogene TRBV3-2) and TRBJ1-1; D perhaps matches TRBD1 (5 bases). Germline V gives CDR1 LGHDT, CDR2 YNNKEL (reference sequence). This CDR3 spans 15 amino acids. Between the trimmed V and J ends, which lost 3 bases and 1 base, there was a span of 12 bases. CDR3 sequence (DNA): TGTGCCAGCAGCCACGGGGGAAGAGGGAACACTGAAGCTTTCTTT. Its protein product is CASSHGGRGNTEAFF.

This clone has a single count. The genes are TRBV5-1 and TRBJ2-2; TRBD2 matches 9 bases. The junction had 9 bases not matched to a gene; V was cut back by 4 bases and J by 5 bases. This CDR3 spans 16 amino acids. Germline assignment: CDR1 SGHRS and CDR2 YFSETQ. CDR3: CASSPAGLATTGELFF. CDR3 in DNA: TGCGCCAGCAGCCCTGCTGGACTAGCGACGACCGGGGAGCTGTTTTTT.

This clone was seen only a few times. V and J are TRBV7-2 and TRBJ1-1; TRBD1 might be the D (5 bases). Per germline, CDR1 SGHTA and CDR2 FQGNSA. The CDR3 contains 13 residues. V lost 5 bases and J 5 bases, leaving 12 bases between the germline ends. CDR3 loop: CASSDKRGTEAFF. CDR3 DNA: TGTGCCAGCAGCGATAAGCGGGGGACTGAAGCTTTCTTT. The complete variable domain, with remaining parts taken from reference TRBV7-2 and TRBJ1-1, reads GAGVSQSPSNKVTEKGKDVELRCDPISGHTALYWYRQSLGQGLEFLIYFQGNSAPDKSGLPSDRFSAERTGGSVSTLTIQRTQQEDSAVYLCASSDKRGTEAFFGQGTRLTVV.

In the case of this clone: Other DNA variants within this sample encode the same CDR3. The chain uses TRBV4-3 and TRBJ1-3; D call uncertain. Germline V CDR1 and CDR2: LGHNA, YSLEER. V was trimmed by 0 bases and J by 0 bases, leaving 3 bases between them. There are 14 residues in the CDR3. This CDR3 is CASSQDNSGNTIYF. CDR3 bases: TGCGCCAGCAGCCAAGACAACTCTGGAAACACCATATATTTT.

The CDR3 protein is CASSQDSGGNKNIQYF. The CDR3 nucleotides read TGTGCCAGCAGCCAAGATAGCGGGGGAAACAAAAACATTCAGTACTTC. The V and J genes are TRBV3-1 (or the pseudogene TRBV3-2) and TRBJ2-4, with 9 positions matching TRBD2. Trimming cost V 0 bases and J 3 bases; bases outside gene matches: 3. This CDR3 has 16 amino acids. CDR1 and CDR2 from the germline V gene are LGHDT and YNNKEL (reference sequence).

The CDR3 coding sequence is TGTGCCAGTAGCATTACGGCGGGACAGGGGCCATCTAACTATGGCTACACCTTC. Its translation: CASSITAGQGPSNYGYTF. V is TRBV19 and J is TRBJ1-2, with 10 bases fitting TRBD1. Unmatched junction bases numbered 13, after V lost 6 bases and J lost 0 bases. Germline assignment: CDR1 LNHDA and CDR2 SQIVND (reference sequence). CDR3 length: 18 amino acids.

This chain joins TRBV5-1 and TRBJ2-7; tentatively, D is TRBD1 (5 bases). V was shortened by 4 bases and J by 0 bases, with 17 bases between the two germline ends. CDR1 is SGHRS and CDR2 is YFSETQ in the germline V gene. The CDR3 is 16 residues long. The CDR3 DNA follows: TGCGCCAGCAGCCTCCTGACCAGACAGAGCTCCTACGAGCAGTACTTC. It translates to CASSLLTRQSSYEQYF. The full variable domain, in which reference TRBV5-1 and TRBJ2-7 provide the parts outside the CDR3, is KAGVTQTPRYLIKTRGQQVTLSCSPISGHRSVSWYQQTPGQGLQFLFEYFSETQRNKGNFPGRFSGRQFSNSRSEMNVSTLELGDSALYLCASSLLTRQSSYEQYFGPGTRLTVT.

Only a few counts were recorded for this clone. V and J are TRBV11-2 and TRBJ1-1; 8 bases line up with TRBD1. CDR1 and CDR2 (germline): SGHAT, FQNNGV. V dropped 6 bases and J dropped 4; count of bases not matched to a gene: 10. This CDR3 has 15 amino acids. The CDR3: CASRPFGQGFTEAFF. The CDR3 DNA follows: TGTGCCAGCAGACCCTTCGGACAGGGATTCACTGAAGCTTTCTTT.

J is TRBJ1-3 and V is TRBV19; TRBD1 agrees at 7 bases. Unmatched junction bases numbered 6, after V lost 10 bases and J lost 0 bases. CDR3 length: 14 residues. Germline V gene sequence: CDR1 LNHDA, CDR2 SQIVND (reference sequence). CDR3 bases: TGTGCCAATAAGACAGGGAGCTCTGGAAACACCATATATTTT. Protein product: CANKTGSSGNTIYF. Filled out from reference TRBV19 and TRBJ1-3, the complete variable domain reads DGGITQSPKYLFRKEGQNVTLSCEQNLNHDAMYWYRQDPGQGLRLIYYSQIVNDFQKGDIAEGYSVSREKKESFPLTVTSAQKNPTAFYLCANKTGSSGNTIYFGEGSWLTVV.

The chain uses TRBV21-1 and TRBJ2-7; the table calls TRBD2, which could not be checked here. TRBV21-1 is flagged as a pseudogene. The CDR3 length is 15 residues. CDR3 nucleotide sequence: TGTGCCAGCAGCCAATTAGCTTCCCCTATCTACGAGCAGTACTTC. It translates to CASSQLASPIYEQYF.

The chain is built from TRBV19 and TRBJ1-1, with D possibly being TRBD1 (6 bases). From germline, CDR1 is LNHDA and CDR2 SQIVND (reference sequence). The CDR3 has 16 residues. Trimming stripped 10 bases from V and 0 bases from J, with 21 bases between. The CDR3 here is CATRAARDKLNTEAFF. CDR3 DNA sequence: TGTGCCACTAGGGCCGCTAGGGACAAACTGAACACTGAAGCTTTCTTT.

The CDR3 DNA sequence: TGTGCCAGCACCGAGACAGAGGCTGGAAACACCATATATTTT. It translates to CASTETEAGNTIYF. The V and J genes are TRBV6-6 and TRBJ1-3; perhaps TRBD1 as D (5 bases). The ends were cut back, 7 bases at V and 2 bases at J, with 12 bases in the middle. Germline lookup yields CDR1 MNHNY and CDR2 SVGAGI (reference sequence). This CDR3 comprises 14 residues.